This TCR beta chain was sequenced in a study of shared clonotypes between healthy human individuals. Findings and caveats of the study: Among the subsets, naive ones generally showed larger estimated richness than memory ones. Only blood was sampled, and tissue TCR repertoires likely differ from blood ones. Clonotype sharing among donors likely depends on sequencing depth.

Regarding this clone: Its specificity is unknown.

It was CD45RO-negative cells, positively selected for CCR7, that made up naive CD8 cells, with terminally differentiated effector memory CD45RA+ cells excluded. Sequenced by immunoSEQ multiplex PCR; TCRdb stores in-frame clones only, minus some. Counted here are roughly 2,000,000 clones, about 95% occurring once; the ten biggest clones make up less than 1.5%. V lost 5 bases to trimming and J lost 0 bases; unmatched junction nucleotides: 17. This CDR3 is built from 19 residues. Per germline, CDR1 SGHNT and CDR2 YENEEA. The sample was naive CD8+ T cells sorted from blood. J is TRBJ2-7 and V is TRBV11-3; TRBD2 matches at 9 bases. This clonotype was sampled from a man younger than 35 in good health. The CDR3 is CASSPTPRGGGKSSYEQYF. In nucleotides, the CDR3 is TGTGCCAGCAGCCCGACTCCCCGCGGGGGGGGGAAGAGCTCCTACGAGCAGTACTTC.